These T cell receptor beta chains were read from a single sample in a study of cytomegalovirus exposure and HLA in healthy donors. Profiled with immunoSEQ multiplex PCR; TCRdb holds only in-frame clones, not every one. The table lists 150,000 to 200,000 clones, about 75% of them singletons. The sample consisted of PBMCs. The receptor source for this set is a female donor in good health and CMV-seronegative. The CDR3 runs from the conserved cysteine through the conserved F or W. Fields, in order: J gene, clone size, V gene, CDR3 protein. Clone size, where shown, is once, few, many, or a class for clones that have expanded.

j_call: TRBJ2-1; clone_size: few; v_call: TRBV19; cdr3_aa: CASSIVGGWGSEQFF
j_call: TRBJ1-2; clone_size: NA; v_call: TRBV14; cdr3_aa: CASSYDNKGDYTF
j_call: TRBJ1-1; clone_size: NA; v_call: TRBV5-1; cdr3_aa: CASSFQSGATEAFF
j_call: TRBJ1-3; clone_size: NA; v_call: TRBV7-8; cdr3_aa: CASSFQRSGNTIYF
j_call: TRBJ2-6; clone_size: once; v_call: TRBV27; cdr3_aa: CASSPRQGASVSGANVLTF
j_call: TRBJ1-2; clone_size: NA; v_call: TRBV19; cdr3_aa: CASSTSRGSNYGYTF
j_call: TRBJ2-5; clone_size: NA; v_call: TRBV30; cdr3_aa: CAWSRGITQGDQETQYF
j_call: TRBJ2-6; clone_size: NA; v_call: TRBV6-4; cdr3_aa: CASGASGANVLTF
j_call: TRBJ1-5; clone_size: NA; v_call: TRBV6-1; cdr3_aa: CASSEWPRQPQHF
j_call: TRBJ1-5; clone_size: few; v_call: TRBV10-3; cdr3_aa: CAISQSDRDNQPQHF
j_call: TRBJ1-4; clone_size: NA; v_call: TRBV4-1; cdr3_aa: CASSQGDRVGEKLFF
j_call: TRBJ2-7; clone_size: NA; v_call: TRBV6-1; cdr3_aa: CASSELAVTYEQYF
j_call: TRBJ1-2; clone_size: NA; v_call: TRBV23-1; cdr3_aa: CASSRGDKYGYTF
j_call: TRBJ2-1; clone_size: NA; v_call: TRBV7-9; cdr3_aa: CASSLGLAGDYNEQFF
j_call: TRBJ2-2; clone_size: NA; v_call: TRBV2; cdr3_aa: CASSDLVGGELFF
j_call: TRBJ2-3; clone_size: NA; v_call: TRBV9; cdr3_aa: CASSVETGSSGLTDTQYF
j_call: TRBJ1-5; clone_size: NA; v_call: TRBV5-6; cdr3_aa: CASSARDSEIPQHF
j_call: NA; clone_size: NA; v_call: TRBV9; cdr3_aa: CASSADDSSYEQYF
j_call: TRBJ2-7; clone_size: once; v_call: TRBV6-5; cdr3_aa: CASSPDRGRNEQYF
j_call: TRBJ1-4; clone_size: NA; v_call: TRBV7-2; cdr3_aa: CASSKLAGLGEKLFF
j_call: TRBJ1-1; clone_size: once; v_call: TRBV6-1; cdr3_aa: CASSPVPSRTEAFF
j_call: TRBJ2-7; clone_size: NA; v_call: TRBV4-1; cdr3_aa: CASSHPGQGDREQYF
j_call: TRBJ2-1; clone_size: NA; v_call: TRBV6-5; cdr3_aa: CASSLTSGGYNEQFF